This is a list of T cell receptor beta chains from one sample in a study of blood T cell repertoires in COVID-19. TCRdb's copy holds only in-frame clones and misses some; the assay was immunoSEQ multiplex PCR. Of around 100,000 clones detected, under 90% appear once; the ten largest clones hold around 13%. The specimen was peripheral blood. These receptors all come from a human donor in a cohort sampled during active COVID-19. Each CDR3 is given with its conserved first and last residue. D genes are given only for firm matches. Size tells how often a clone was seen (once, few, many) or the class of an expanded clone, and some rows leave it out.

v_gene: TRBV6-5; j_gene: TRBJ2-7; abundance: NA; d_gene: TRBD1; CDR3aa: CASSRGQGSWGEQYF; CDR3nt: TGTGCCAGCAGTAGGGGACAGGGGAGTTGGGGCGAGCAGTACTTC
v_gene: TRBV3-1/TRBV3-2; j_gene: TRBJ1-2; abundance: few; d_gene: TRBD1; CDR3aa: CASSPDRGRPGGYTF; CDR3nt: TGTGCCAGCAGCCCTGACAGGGGCCGACCAGGTGGCTACACCTTC
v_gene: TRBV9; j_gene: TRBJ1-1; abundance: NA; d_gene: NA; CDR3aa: CASSAPGSMNTEAFF; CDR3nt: TGTGCCAGCAGCGCCCCCGGGTCCATGAACACTGAAGCTTTCTTT
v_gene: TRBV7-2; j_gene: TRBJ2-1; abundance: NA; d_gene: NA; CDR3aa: CASSLAGRNEQFF; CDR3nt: TGTGCCAGCAGCTTAGCTGGGCGCAATGAGCAGTTCTTC
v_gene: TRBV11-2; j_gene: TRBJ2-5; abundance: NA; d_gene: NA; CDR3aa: CASSPEGAQYF; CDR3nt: TGTGCCAGCAGCCCCGAGGGAGCCCAGTACTTC
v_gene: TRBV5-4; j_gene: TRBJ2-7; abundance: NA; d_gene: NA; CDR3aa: CASSLDAFYEQYF; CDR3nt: TGTGCCAGCAGCTTAGATGCGTTTTACGAGCAGTACTTC
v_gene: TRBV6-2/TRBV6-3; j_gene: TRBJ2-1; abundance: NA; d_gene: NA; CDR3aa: CASSSARAGSYNEQFF; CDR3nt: TGTGCCAGCAGCTCAGCCCGAGCGGGTTCCTACAATGAGCAGTTCTTC
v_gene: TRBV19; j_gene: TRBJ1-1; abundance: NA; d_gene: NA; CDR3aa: CASIPLEGDEAFF; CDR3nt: TGTGCCAGTATCCCCCTTGAGGGGGATGAAGCTTTCTTT
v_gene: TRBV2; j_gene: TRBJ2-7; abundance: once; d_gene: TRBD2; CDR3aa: CASSEDVSSGIYEQYF; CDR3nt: TGTGCCAGCAGTGAAGACGTTTCTAGCGGGATTTACGAGCAGTACTTC
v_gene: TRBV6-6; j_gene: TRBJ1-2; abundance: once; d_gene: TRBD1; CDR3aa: CASSWDRGQGYTF; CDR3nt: TGTGCCAGCAGCTGGGACAGGGGGCAAGGCTACACCTTC
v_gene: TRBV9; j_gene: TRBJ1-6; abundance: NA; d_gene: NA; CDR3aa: CASSVGFNSPLHF; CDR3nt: TGTGCCAGCAGCGTCGGTTTTAATTCACCCCTCCACTTT
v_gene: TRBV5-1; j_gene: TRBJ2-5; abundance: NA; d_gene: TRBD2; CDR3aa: CASSLFGSGVQETQYF; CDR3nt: TGCGCCAGCAGCTTGTTTGGGAGCGGGGTCCAAGAGACCCAGTACTTC
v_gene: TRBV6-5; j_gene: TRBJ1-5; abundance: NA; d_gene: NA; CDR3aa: CASSVSAGNQPQHF; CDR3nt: TGTGCCAGCAGCGTCTCTGCGGGCAATCAGCCCCAGCATTTT
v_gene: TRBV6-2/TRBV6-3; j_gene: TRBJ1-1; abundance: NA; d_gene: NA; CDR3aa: CASSQNSNTEAFF; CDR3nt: TGTGCCAGCAGTCAAAACAGTAACACTGAAGCTTTCTTT
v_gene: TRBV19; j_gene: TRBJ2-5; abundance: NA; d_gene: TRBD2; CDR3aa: CASSAPGLAITQYF; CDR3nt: TGTGCCAGTAGTGCTCCGGGACTAGCTATAACCCAGTACTTC
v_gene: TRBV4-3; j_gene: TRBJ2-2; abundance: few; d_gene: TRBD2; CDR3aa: CASSRVAGGLTTGELFF; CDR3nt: TGCGCCAGCAGCCGAGTAGCGGGGGGCCTCACGACCGGGGAGCTGTTTTTT
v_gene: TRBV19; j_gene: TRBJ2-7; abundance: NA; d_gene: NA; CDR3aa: CASRARASYEQYF; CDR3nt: TGTGCCAGCCGAGCCAGGGCTTCCTACGAGCAGTACTTC
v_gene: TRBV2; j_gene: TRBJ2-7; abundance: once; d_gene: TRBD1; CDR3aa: CASSETFGDRNSYEQYF; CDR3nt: TGTGCCAGCAGTGAAACATTTGGGGACAGGAACTCCTACGAGCAGTACTTC
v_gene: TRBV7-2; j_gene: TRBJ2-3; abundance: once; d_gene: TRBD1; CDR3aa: CASSLDGRGRADTQYF; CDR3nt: TGTGCCAGCAGCTTAGATGGCAGGGGGCGTGCAGATACGCAGTATTTT
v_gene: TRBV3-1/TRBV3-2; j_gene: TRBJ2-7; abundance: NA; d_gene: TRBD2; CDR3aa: CASSRLQAGGLYEQYF; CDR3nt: TGTGCCAGCAGCCGGTTACAAGCGGGGGGGCTCTACGAGCAGTACTTC